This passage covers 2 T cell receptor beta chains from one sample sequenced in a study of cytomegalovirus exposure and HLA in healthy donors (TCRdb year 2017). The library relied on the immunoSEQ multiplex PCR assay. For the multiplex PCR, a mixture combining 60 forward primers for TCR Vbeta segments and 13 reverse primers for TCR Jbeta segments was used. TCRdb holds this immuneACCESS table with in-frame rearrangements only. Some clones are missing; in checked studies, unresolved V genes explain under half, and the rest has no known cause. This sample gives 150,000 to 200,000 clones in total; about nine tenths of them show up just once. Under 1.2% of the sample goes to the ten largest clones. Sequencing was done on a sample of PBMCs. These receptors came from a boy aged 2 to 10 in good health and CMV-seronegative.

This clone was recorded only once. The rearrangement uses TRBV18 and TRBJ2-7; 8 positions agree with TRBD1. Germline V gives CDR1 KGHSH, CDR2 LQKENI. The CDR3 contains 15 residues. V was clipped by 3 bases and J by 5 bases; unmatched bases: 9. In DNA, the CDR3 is TGTGCCAGCTCACCTGTGACAGGGGTTGTCGACGAGCAGTACTTC. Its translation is CASSPVTGVVDEQYF.

The CDR3 is CATRGDNRDNEQFF. CDR3 coding DNA: TGTGCCACCCGGGGGGATAACAGAGACAATGAGCAGTTCTTC. The V and J genes are TRBV10-3 and TRBJ2-1; the match to TRBD2 covers 7 bases. CDR1 and CDR2 from the germline V gene are ENHRY and SYGVKD. J gave up 5 bases and V 10 bases, and 11 bases lay outside the gene matches. The CDR3 covers 14 residues.